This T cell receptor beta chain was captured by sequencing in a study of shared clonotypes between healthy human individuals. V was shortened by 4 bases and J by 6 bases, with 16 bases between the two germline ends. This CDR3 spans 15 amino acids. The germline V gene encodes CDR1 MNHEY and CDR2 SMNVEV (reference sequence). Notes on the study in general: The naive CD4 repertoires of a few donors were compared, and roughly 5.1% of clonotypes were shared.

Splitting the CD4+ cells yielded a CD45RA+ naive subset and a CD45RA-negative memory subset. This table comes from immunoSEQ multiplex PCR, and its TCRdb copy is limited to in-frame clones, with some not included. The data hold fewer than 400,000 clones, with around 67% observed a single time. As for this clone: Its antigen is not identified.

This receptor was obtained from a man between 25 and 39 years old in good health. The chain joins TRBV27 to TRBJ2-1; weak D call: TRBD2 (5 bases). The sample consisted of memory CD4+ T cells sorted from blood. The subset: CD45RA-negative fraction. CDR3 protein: CASSYLGTRLNEQFF. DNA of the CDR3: TGTGCCAGCAGTTATTTAGGAACTAGGCTCAATGAGCAGTTCTTC.